The text below deals with one T cell receptor beta chain. Its antigen has not been determined. Nothing much larger sits one base from this clone, and base qualities are not available. Trimming removed 3 bases from V and 8 bases from J; the gene matches leave 8 bases unexplained. From the cysteine through the phenylalanine, the CDR3 covers 14 amino acids. The sequence is cut down to CDR3 DNA, 42 bases in frame from base 1. CDR1 and CDR2 were assigned from the germline V gene as SGHRS and YFSETQ. The sample comes from a study of OX40 agonist ivuxolimab in advanced cancers. About the investigation overall: The costimulatory receptor OX40 (CD134) was targeted by ivuxolimab, a fully human IgG2 agonistic monoclonal antibody. Intravenous ivuxolimab was administered to patients every 2 weeks at six dose levels: 0.01, 0.1, 0.3, 1.5, 3 and 10 mg/kg. Among the roughly 50 dose-escalation patients, around 19 had hepatocellular carcinoma, about 15 melanoma, 9 renal cell carcinoma and 9 head and neck cancer. In the dose-escalation cohort, approximately 82% of patients were male, and the mean age was about 55 years, with a range of 23 to 79. Patients were allowed to have had prior anti-PD-1, anti-PD-L1 or anti-CTLA-4 therapy, and approximately 37% of the dose-escalation patients had been treated with checkpoint inhibitors. Partial responses were achieved by three dose-escalation patients, of whom one had hepatocellular carcinoma and two had cutaneous melanoma. Peripheral TCRbeta sequencing was intended to test whether TCR sequence diversity was altered and clonal T-cell expansion was caused by ivuxolimab. The paper covers the monotherapy dose-escalation part of the phase I ivuxolimab trial, which included N of about 56 patients. Study-wide conclusions, independent of this receptor: Low levels of normalized T-cell clonal expansion were also shown by some nonresponding patients. The antigen specificity of the peripheral T cells that underwent clonal expansion was not determined. In the 0.1-3.0 mg/kg groups, partial responders were among the patients with the lowest normalized peripheral clonal expansion, particularly in CD8+ T cells. At doses of 0.1 to 3.0 mg/kg, clonal expansion of both CD4+ and CD8+ blood T cells was observed from baseline to week 6. After ivuxolimab, CD8+ T cells had more expanded clones than CD4+ T cells on average.

For sequencing of the TCRbeta CDR3 region, genomic DNA was extracted from the sorted cells. The immunoSEQ Assay was used for sequencing of TCRbeta CDR3 regions. What TCRdb holds here is the immuneACCESS table cut down to in-frame rearrangements. Part of the clones is not present; checked against another copy, under half of the missing clones reflect an unresolved V gene, and the others are unexplained. Within this sample are about 90,000 clones, with 91% of them counted one time only. The ten largest account for around 1.7% of the sample. Patients with autoimmune disease history or receiving systemic immunosuppression were excluded from the trial. Peripheral blood for TCR sequencing was collected from all dose cohorts at baseline, on cycle 4 day 1, and on cycle 7 day 1. The samples were taken from a phase I, first-in-human, multicenter, open-label dose-escalation trial of ivuxolimab. Adults with locally advanced or metastatic melanoma, renal cell carcinoma, hepatocellular carcinoma or head and neck squamous cell carcinoma were enrolled in the trial. Before TCR sequencing, CD4+ T cells and CD8+ T cells from peripheral blood were sorted into separate populations.

The material was CD4+ or CD8+ T cells sorted from blood, obtained in a trial of the OX40 agonist ivuxolimab. The TCR comes from an adult with an advanced solid tumor such as melanoma, head and neck, liver or kidney cancer. Rearrangement joined TRBV5-1 to TRBJ2-5, and 9 junctional nucleotides match TRBD1. The CDR3 protein: CASSSGTGPGTQYF. The DNA sequence is as follows: TGCGCCAGCAGCTCCGGGACAGGGCCGGGAACCCAGTACTTC. Outside the CDR3, residues come from the reference TRBV5-1 and TRBJ2-5 proteins, so the full variable domain is: KAGVTQTPRYLIKTRGQQVTLSCSPISGHRSVSWYQQTPGQGLQFLFEYFSETQRNKGNFPGRFSGRQFSNSRSEMNVSTLELGDSALYLCASSSGTGPGTQYFGPGTRLLVL.